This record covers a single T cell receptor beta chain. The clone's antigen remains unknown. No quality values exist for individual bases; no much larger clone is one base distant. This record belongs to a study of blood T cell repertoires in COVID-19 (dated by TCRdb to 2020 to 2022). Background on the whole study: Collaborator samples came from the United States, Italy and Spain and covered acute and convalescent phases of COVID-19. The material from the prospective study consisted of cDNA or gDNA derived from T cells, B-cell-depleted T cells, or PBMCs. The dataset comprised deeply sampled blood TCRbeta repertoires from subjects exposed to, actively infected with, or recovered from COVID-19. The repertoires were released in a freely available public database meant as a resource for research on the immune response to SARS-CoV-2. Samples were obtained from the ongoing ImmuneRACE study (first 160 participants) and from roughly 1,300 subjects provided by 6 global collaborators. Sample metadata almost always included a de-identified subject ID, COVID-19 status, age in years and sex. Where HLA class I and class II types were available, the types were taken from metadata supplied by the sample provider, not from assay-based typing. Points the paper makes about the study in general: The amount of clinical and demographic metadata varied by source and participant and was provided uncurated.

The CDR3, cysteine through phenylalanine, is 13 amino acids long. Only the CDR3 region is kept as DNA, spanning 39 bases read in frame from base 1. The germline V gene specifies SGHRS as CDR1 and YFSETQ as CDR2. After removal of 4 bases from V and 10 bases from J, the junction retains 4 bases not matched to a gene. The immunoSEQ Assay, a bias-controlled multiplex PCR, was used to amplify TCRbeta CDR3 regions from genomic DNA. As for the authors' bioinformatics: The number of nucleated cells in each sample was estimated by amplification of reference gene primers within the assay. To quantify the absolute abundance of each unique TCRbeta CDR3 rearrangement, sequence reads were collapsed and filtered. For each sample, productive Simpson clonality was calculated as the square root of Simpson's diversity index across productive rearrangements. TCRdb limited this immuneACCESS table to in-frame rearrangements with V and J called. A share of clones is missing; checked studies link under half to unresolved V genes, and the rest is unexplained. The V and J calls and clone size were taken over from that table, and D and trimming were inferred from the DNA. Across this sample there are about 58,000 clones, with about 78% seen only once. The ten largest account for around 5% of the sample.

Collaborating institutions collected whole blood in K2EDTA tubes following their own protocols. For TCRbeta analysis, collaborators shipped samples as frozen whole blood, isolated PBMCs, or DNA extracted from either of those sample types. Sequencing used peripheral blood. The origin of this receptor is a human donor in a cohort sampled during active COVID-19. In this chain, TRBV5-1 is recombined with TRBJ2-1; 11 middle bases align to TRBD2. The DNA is TGCGCCAGCAGCGCCGGGACTAGCGGAGAGCAGTTCTTC. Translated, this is CASSAGTSGEQFF. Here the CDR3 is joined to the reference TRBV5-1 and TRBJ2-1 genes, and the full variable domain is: KAGVTQTPRYLIKTRGQQVTLSCSPISGHRSVSWYQQTPGQGLQFLFEYFSETQRNKGNFPGRFSGRQFSNSRSEMNVSTLELGDSALYLCASSAGTSGEQFFGPGTRLTVL.